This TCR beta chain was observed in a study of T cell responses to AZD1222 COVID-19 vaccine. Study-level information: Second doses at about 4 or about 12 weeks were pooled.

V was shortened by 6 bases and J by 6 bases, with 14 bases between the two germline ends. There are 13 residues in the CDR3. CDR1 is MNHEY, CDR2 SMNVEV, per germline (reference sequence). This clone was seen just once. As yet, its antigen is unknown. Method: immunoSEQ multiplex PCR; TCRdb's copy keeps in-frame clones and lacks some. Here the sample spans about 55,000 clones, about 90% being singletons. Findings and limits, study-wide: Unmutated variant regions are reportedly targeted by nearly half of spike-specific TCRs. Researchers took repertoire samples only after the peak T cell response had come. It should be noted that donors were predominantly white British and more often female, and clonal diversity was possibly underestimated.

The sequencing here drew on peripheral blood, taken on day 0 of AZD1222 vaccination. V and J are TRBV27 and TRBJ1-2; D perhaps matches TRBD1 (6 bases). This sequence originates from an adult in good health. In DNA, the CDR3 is TGTGCCAGCAGCCGCAAGAGGGGGAATGGCTACACCTTC. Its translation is CASSRKRGNGYTF.